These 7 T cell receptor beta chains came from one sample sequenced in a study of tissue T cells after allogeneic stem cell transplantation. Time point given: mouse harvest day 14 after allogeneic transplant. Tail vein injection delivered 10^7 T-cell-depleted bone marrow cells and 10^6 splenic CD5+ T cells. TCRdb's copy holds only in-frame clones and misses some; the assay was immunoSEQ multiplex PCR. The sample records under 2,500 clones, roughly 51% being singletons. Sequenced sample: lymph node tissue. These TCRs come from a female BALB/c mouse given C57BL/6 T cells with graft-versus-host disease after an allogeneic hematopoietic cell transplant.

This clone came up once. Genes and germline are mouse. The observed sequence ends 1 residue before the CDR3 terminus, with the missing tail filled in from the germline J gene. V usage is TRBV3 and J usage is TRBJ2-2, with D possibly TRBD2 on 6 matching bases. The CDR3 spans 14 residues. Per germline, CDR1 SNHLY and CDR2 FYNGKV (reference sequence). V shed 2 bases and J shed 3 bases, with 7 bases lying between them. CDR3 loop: CASSLSGDTGQLYF. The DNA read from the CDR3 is TGTGCCAGCAGCTTATCTGGGGACACCGGGCAGCTCTAC.

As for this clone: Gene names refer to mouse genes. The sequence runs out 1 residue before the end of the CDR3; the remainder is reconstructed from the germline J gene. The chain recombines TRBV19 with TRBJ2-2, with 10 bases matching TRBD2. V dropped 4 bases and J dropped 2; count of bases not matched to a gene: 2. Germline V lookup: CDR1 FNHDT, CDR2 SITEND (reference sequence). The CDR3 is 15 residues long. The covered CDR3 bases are TGTGCCAGCAGTCCGGGACTGGGGAACACCGGGCAGCTCTAC. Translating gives CASSPGLGNTGQLY. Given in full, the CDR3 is CASSPGLGNTGQLYF.

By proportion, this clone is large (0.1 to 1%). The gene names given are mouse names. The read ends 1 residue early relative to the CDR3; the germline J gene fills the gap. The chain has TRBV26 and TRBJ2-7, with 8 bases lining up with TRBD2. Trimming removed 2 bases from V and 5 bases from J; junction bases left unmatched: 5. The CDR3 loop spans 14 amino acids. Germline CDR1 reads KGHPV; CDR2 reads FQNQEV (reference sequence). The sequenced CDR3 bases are TGTGCCAGCAGTCTGCTGGGGGGCTGGGATGAACAGTAC. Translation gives CASSLLGGWDEQY. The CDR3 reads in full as CASSLLGGWDEQYF. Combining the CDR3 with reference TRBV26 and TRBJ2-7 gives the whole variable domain NSKVIQTPRYLVKGQGQKAKMRCIPEKGHPVVFWYQQNKNNEFKFLINFQNQEVLQQIDMTEKRFSAECPSNSPCSLEIQSSEAGDSALYLCASSLLGGWDEQYFGPGTRLTVL.

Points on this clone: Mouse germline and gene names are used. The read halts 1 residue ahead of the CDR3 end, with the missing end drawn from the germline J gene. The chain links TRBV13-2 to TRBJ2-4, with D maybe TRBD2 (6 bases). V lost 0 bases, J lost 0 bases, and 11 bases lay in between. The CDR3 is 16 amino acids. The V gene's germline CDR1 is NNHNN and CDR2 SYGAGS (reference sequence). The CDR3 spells CASGDAWGPSQNTLYF. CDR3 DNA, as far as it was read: TGTGCCAGCGGTGATGCCTGGGGCCCTAGTCAAAACACCTTGTAC.

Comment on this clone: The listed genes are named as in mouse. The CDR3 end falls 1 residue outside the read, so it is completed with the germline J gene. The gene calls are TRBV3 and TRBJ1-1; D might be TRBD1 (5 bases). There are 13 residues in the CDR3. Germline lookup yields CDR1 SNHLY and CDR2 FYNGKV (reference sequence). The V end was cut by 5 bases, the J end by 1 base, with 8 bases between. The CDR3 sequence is CASSDTGNTEVFF. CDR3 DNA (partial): TGTGCCAGCAGCGATACAGGAAACACAGAAGTCTTC.

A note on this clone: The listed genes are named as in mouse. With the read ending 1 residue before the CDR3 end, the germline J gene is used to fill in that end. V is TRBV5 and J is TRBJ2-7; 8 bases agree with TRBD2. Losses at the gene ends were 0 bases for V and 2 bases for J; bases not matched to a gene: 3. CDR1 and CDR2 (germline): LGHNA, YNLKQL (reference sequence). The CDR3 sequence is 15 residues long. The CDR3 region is CASSQDPGGPYEQYF. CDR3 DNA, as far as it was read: TGTGCCAGCAGCCAAGACCCTGGGGGGCCCTATGAACAGTAC.

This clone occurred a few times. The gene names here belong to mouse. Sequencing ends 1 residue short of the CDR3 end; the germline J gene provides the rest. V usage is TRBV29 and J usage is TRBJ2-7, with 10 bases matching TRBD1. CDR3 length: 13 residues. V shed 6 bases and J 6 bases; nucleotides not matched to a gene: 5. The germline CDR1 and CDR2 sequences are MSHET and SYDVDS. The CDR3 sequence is CASSAGQGSEQYF. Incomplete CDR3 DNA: TGTGCTAGCAGCGCGGGACAGGGGTCTGAACAGTAC.